These 21 T cell receptor beta chains were all obtained from the same sample, sequenced in a study. TCRdb called the 5' RACE reads again in MiXCR, with one record for every CDR3 protein. This table has around 5,600 distinct CDR3 sequences, around half appearing once. The material sequenced was memory CD4+ T cells sorted from blood. Subset described: memory CD4+ T cells, CD4+CD45RO+CD25-. The receptors were gathered from a female donor with breast cancer.

This sequence joins TRBV4-1 and TRBJ1-6; 10 bases map to TRBD1. Trimming took 4 bases from V and 8 from J; bases not matched to a gene: 8. From germline, CDR1 is MGHRA and CDR2 YSYEKL. This CDR3 is 16 amino acids long. The CDR3 coding sequence is TGCGCCAGCAGCCTCTTAGGGACAGGGGCGGATTCACCCCTCCACTTT. Its protein is CASSLLGTGADSPLHF.

V and J are TRBV20-1 and TRBJ2-5; D is undetermined. This CDR3 has 12 amino acids. The germline V and J ends were trimmed by 1 base and 3 bases, with 6 bases remaining between them. Looked up from germline, CDR1 is DFQATT and CDR2 is SNEGSKA (reference sequence). The CDR3 DNA sequence: TGCAGTGCTAGAGCTGGGGAAGAGACCCAGTACTTC. Its translation is CSARAGEETQYF.

The chain couples TRBV5-1 to TRBJ1-5; the D is unclear. This CDR3 spans 13 amino acids. The ends were cut back, 0 bases at V and 7 bases at J, with 8 bases in the middle. Germline V gives CDR1 SGHRS, CDR2 YFSETQ. The CDR3 is CASSLVPDQPQHF. In DNA form, the CDR3 reads TGCGCCAGCAGCTTGGTCCCGGACCAGCCCCAGCATTTT. Combining the CDR3 with reference TRBV5-1 and TRBJ1-5 gives the whole variable domain KAGVTQTPRYLIKTRGQQVTLSCSPISGHRSVSWYQQTPGQGLQFLFEYFSETQRNKGNFPGRFSGRQFSNSRSEMNVSTLELGDSALYLCASSLVPDQPQHFGDGTRLSIL.

As to this clonotype: One end of the junction fails to match germline, which may point to a read error. V is TRBV20-1 and J is TRBJ1-1; 10 nucleotides agree with TRBD1. Germline V gene sequence: CDR1 DFQATT, CDR2 SNEGSKA (reference sequence). This CDR3 has 17 residues. CDR3 region: CGARGSGQGVMNTEAFF. Here the CDR3 DNA reads TGCGGTGCTAGAGGGTCCGGACAGGGGGTCATGAACACTGAAGCTTTCTTT.

The chain links TRBV5-1 to TRBJ2-5, with a possible D match to TRBD1 (6 bases). The V end was cut by 0 bases, the J end by 5 bases, with 14 bases between. The germline V gene has CDR1 SGHRS and CDR2 YFSETQ. The CDR3 consists of 15 residues. CDR3 protein: CASSLGLGATETQYF. The CDR3 DNA sequence: TGCGCCAGCAGCTTGGGTTTGGGGGCGACGGAGACCCAGTACTTC.

The chain's CDR3 is CASSDVSSYNEQFF. The CDR3 DNA is TGTGCCAGCAGCGACGTGAGCTCCTACAATGAGCAGTTCTTC. The chain uses TRBV7-6 and TRBJ2-1, with no clear D. CDR1 is SGHVS and CDR2 is FNYEAQ in the germline V gene. The CDR3 runs 14 residues. Trimming removed 5 bases at V and 0 bases at J, with 8 bases between.

The chain joins TRBV15 to TRBJ2-1, with D possibly being TRBD1 (5 bases). Germline lookup yields CDR1 LNHNV and CDR2 YYDKDF (reference sequence). The ends were cut back, 3 bases at V and 3 bases at J, with 9 bases in the middle. The length of the CDR3 is 14 residues. The CDR3 sequence is CATSRYTGYNEQFF. The CDR3 bases are TGTGCCACCAGCAGGTATACAGGCTACAATGAGCAGTTCTTC.

The rearrangement joins TRBV20-1 to TRBJ1-1; TRBD1 might be the D (6 bases). This CDR3 is built from 15 residues. From germline, CDR1 is DFQATT and CDR2 SNEGSKA (reference sequence). V dropped 5 bases and J dropped 1 base, with 17 bases sitting between them. This CDR3 is CSAFTPGHKNTEAFF. CDR3 DNA: TGCAGTGCTTTTACTCCGGGACATAAGAACACTGAAGCTTTCTTT.

The rearrangement joins TRBV20-1 to TRBJ2-3; TRBD1 is a possible D gene (6 bases). Trimming pared 2 bases from V and 6 bases from J, leaving 33 bases between. From germline, CDR1 is DFQATT and CDR2 SNEGSKA (reference sequence). The CDR3 runs to 20 residues. The CDR3 nucleotides are TGCAGTGCTAGAAGAGAATCTCGGGACACGAAAACTGTGAAGGGGGATACGCAGTATTTT. Its protein product is CSARRESRDTKTVKGDTQYF.

Details on this clonotype: Germline and junction disagree at one end, which may indicate a read error. The CDR3 loop reads CASSFDRNTEASF. The CDR3 DNA reads as TGTGCTAGCAGCTTCGACAGGAACACTGAAGCTTCCTTT. The rearrangement links TRBV7-7 to TRBJ1-1, with D tentatively TRBD1 (6 bases). In germline, CDR1 is SSHAT, CDR2 FNYEAQ (reference sequence). The CDR3 consists of 13 residues.

The chain combines TRBV7-2 with TRBJ2-7; 10 bases fit TRBD1. This CDR3 contains 17 residues. Per germline, CDR1 SGHTA and CDR2 FQGNSA. V shed 5 bases, J shed 4 bases, and the junction held 14 bases outside the gene matches. The CDR3 sequence is CASSIEPPGQGMYEQYF. The DNA of the CDR3 is TGTGCCAGCAGCATAGAACCCCCGGGACAGGGGATGTACGAGCAGTACTTC.

The chain uses TRBV10-3 and TRBJ2-5, with D uncertain. This CDR3 region has 12 residues. Germline V gene data show CDR1 as ENHRY and CDR2 as SYGVKD. V was trimmed by 4 bases and J by 8 bases, leaving 11 bases between them. The CDR3 is CAISVNLETQYF. The CDR3 nucleotides read TGTGCCATCAGTGTAAATTTGGAAACCCAGTACTTC.

The chain carries TRBV7-9 and TRBJ2-1; D is ambiguous. Per the germline V gene, CDR1 is SEHNR and CDR2 is FQNEAQ (reference sequence). Trimming stripped 0 bases from V and 4 bases from J, with 4 bases between. This CDR3 contains 13 residues. The CDR3, as DNA: TGTGCCAGCAGCTTAGCGGCTTACAATGAGCAGTTCTTC. Translating gives CASSLAAYNEQFF.

This chain joins TRBV7-2 and TRBJ2-7; D might be TRBD1 (6 bases). The CDR3 is made up of 16 amino acids. CDR1 is SGHTA, CDR2 FQGNSA, per germline. Trimming removed 3 bases at V and 6 bases at J, with 21 bases between. The CDR3 region is CASSFPPGAQVREQYF. The CDR3 coding sequence is TGTGCCAGCAGCTTCCCCCCAGGGGCCCAAGTTCGCGAGCAGTACTTC.

J is TRBJ2-1 and V is TRBV11-1; no firm D call. Germline V gene sequence: CDR1 SGHAT, CDR2 FQDESV (reference sequence). V was clipped by 5 bases and J by 1 base, with 15 bases between them. This CDR3 has 16 amino acids. The CDR3 here is CASSGWGTPSYNEQFF. The CDR3 bases are TGTGCCAGCAGCGGGTGGGGTACCCCTTCCTACAATGAGCAGTTCTTC. The whole variable domain, filled in from reference TRBV11-1 and TRBJ2-1, reads EAEVAQSPRYKITEKSQAVAFWCDPISGHATLYWYRQILGQGPELLVQFQDESVVDDSQLPKDRFSAERLKGVDSTLKIQPAELGDSAMYLCASSGWGTPSYNEQFFGPGTRLTVL.

The chain employs TRBV20-1 and TRBJ2-1; TRBD2 matches at 9 bases. The CDR3 is 14 residues long. Germline V gives CDR1 DFQATT, CDR2 SNEGSKA (reference sequence). V shed 3 bases and J 5 bases; nucleotides not matched to a gene: 5. The CDR3 DNA is TGCAGTGCTAGGCCTCTAGCGGGGAACAATGAGCAGTTCTTC. It encodes CSARPLAGNNEQFF.

A few counts support this clonotype. This chain links TRBV12-3 or TRBV12-4 with TRBJ2-1, with 10 bases identical to TRBD2. This CDR3 is built from 14 residues. V lost 5 bases and J lost 12; bases outside the gene matches: 10. The CDR3 bases are TGTGCCAGCAGTCAGACCGGGACTAGCGATCGGCAGTTCTTC. It is translated as CASSQTGTSDRQFF.

There are a few counts of this clonotype. This rearrangement joins TRBV12-3 or TRBV12-4 to TRBJ1-2; no firm D call. This CDR3 spans 13 amino acids. Trimming cost V 7 bases and J 5 bases, with 14 bases left between them. In nucleotides, the CDR3 is TGTGCCAGCACCCCGACGGAGGTTTATGGCTACACCTTC. As protein: CASTPTEVYGYTF.

The chain couples TRBV12-3 or TRBV12-4 to TRBJ2-2, with D possibly TRBD1 on 5 matching bases. V lost 3 bases to trimming and J lost 5 bases, with 10 bases between them. The CDR3 runs to 14 residues. This CDR3 is CASSLGPPTGELFF. The CDR3 DNA is TGTGCCAGCAGTTTGGGGCCTCCTACCGGGGAGCTGTTTTTT.

This clonotype was seen just once. The chain recombines TRBV5-4 with TRBJ1-2; D ambiguous. This CDR3 contains 14 residues. CDR1 is SGHNT and CDR2 is YYREEE in the germline V gene (reference sequence). V shed 1 base and J shed 8 bases, with 15 bases lying between them. As DNA, the CDR3 is TGTGCCAGCAGCTTGCGGAGCCCCAGTGGGGGCTACACCTTC. The encoded protein is CASSLRSPSGGYTF.

A word on this clonotype: Compared with germline, one end of the junction differs, possibly owing to a read error. CDR3 protein: CGAQTQGAVGSPLHF. The CDR3 DNA reads TGCGGTGCTCAAACACAGGGGGCGGTTGGATCACCCCTCCACTTT. The chain recombines TRBV20-1 with TRBJ1-6, with 9 bases aligning to TRBD1. The CDR3 length is 15 residues. From germline, CDR1 is DFQATT and CDR2 SNEGSKA (reference sequence).